This is a list of T cell receptor beta chains from one sample in a study of blood T cell repertoires in COVID-19. Produced via immunoSEQ multiplex PCR; TCRdb's table is partial and in-frame only. The sample consists of tens of thousands of clones, around 88% of them appearing once. The specimen sequenced was peripheral blood. All receptors come from a woman over 75 with active or convalescent COVID-19. Both conserved end residues are part of each CDR3. Each record gives: J gene, D gene, clone size, V gene, CDR3 DNA, CDR3 protein. A D gene is named only where the DNA matches it firmly. Some rows mark clone size as missing; the rest say once, few, many or name a class of expanded clone.

>TRBJ2-1|TRBD1|-|TRBV10-3
TGTGCCATCAGTTGGGACAGGGGGAACCGTAATGAGCAGTTCTTC
CAISWDRGNRNEQFF
>TRBJ2-4|TRBD1|-|TRBV19
TGTGCCAGTAGTATGGAGAGGGACAGATGGGTGTACTTC
CASSMERDRWVYF
>TRBJ1-2|TRBD1|-|TRBV4-2
TGTGCCAGCAGCCAAGATTTGGACAGGTGGAACTATGGCTACACCTTC
CASSQDLDRWNYGYTF
>TRBJ1-6|TRBD1|few|TRBV15
TGTGCCAGTGGACAGGGATATAATTCACCCCTCCACTTT
CASGQGYNSPLHF
>TRBJ2-3|TRBD1|once|TRBV5-1
TGCGCCAGCAGCGGGGGACAGGGGTCTAGCACAGATACGCAGTATTTT
CASSGGQGSSTDTQYF
>TRBJ1-1|TRBD1|once|TRBV6-5
TGCGCCGTTGAAGGGGGCTTAGGAGCTTTCTTT
CAVEGGLGAFF
>TRBJ1-6|-|-|TRBV5-1
TGCGCCAGCAGCTTGGATAGGGGAGGGATTAATTCACCCCTCCACTTT
CASSLDRGGINSPLHF
>TRBJ1-1|-|once|TRBV6-5
TGTGCCAGCAGTTACTCGAGAGGGGGCACTGAAGCTTTCTTT
CASSYSRGGTEAFF
>TRBJ2-7|-|-|TRBV9
TGTGCCAGCAGCCCCCAGGTTAGCGGTTTTTACGAGCAGTACTTC
CASSPQVSGFYEQYF
>TRBJ2-7|TRBD1|-|TRBV2
TGTGCCAGCACAGGGGGCGCGGAATTTACCTACGAGCAGTACTTC
CASTGGAEFTYEQYF
>TRBJ1-1|TRBD1|-|TRBV20-1
TGCAGTGCTAGTCAGGGGGGCAGTAAGGACACTGAAGCTTTCTTT
CSASQGGSKDTEAFF
>TRBJ2-2|TRBD1|-|TRBV2
TGTGCCAGCAGTTCTACAGGGGGCGCGGGCGGGGAGCTGTTTTTT
CASSSTGGAGGELFF
>TRBJ1-6|-|-|TRBV7-6
TGTGCCAGCAGCCCAACTGCATACCAGGGGTCAAGCTCCTATAATTCACCCCTCCACTTT
CASSPTAYQGSSSYNSPLHF
>TRBJ1-1|-|-|TRBV11-3
TGTGCCAGCAGCTCACTAGGTGCGAACACTGAAGCTTTCTTT
CASSSLGANTEAFF
>TRBJ2-3|-|-|TRBV19
TGTGCCAGTAGTCCAGGGCCAGTGCCTAGCACAGATACGCAGTATTTT
CASSPGPVPSTDTQYF
>TRBJ2-5|-|once|TRBV10-3
TGTGCCATCAGTGAGACTCAAAATCAAGAGACCCAGTACTTC
CAISETQNQETQYF
>TRBJ1-1|-|-|TRBV14
TGTGCCACCCTTCGGGAGGGCTCGAACACTGAAGCTTTCTTT
CATLREGSNTEAFF
>TRBJ2-5|TRBD2|-|TRBV11-3
TGTGCCAGCAGCTCTAGCGGGAGGGCCGGGAGTGAGACCCAGTACTTC
CASSSSGRAGSETQYF
>TRBJ1-2|TRBD1|-|TRBV12-3/TRBV12-4
TGTGCCAGCAGTTCGACAGGGGGCTACACCTTC
CASSSTGGYTF
>TRBJ2-2|TRBD1|-|TRBV19
TGTGCCACCCTAGACAGGGGGCAAGGTACCGGGGAGCTGTTTTTT
CATLDRGQGTGELFF
>TRBJ2-3|TRBD2|-|TRBV5-1
TGCGCCAGCAGCCTTTTCGGGGGGGACACAGATACGCAGTATTTT
CASSLFGGDTDTQYF
>TRBJ2-5|-|-|TRBV19
TGTGCCAGTAGCCTAGAGGGTGCGAGAGAGACCCAGTACTTC
CASSLEGARETQYF
>TRBJ1-5|-|-|TRBV3-1/TRBV3-2
TGTGCCAGCAGCCAAGATTCGCGGCCACCGCATTTT
CASSQDSRPPHF
>TRBJ1-1|TRBD1|-|TRBV19
TGTGCCCCGGGACAGACCAAAGCTTTCTTT
CAPGQTKAFF
>TRBJ2-5|TRBD1|-|TRBV18
TGTGCCAGCTCACCAACTCAGAGGACAGGGCGAGAGACCCAGTACTTC
CASSPTQRTGRETQYF
>TRBJ2-3|-|-|TRBV16
TGTGCCAGCAGCCCGGACAGCCCTGGGGATACGCAGTATTTT
CASSPDSPGDTQYF
>TRBJ2-7|-|-|TRBV10-1
TGCGCCAGCCGAAACCCGGACGAGCAGTACTTC
CASRNPDEQYF
>TRBJ2-7|TRBD1|-|TRBV2
TGTGCCAGCAGTCCGGACAGGGGGGAGGCCTACGAGCAGTACTTC
CASSPDRGEAYEQYF
>TRBJ1-3|TRBD1|-|TRBV9
TGTGCCAGCAGCGCATTTGGGGACAGTATAGGAAACACCATATATTTT
CASSAFGDSIGNTIYF
>TRBJ1-5|-|-|TRBV27
TGTGCCAGCAGCTCCGGAGGCGGCAATCAGCCCCAGCATTTT
CASSSGGGNQPQHF
>TRBJ2-3|-|-|TRBV7-8
TGTGCCAGCAGCCGCAGACAGGGAGGTGTAAGCGATACGCAGTATTTT
CASSRRQGGVSDTQYF
>TRBJ1-1|-|-|TRBV25-1
TGTGCCAGCAGTGAGGGCCCGGGGACTGAAGCTTTCTTT
CASSEGPGTEAFF
>TRBJ1-1|-|-|TRBV9
TGTGCCAGCAGCGTCGACATTGGCACTGAAGCTTTCTTT
CASSVDIGTEAFF
>TRBJ2-1|TRBD2|-|TRBV27
TGTGCCAGCAGACAGTTCAGCGGGAGTATAAATGAGCAGTTCTTC
CASRQFSGSINEQFF
>TRBJ2-7|-|-|TRBV2
TGTGCCAGCAGTGAGAATGTAGGGGGTTACGAGCAGTACTTC
CASSENVGGYEQYF
>TRBJ2-3|TRBD2|-|TRBV27
TGTGCCAGCGGCCTAGCGGGGGTGGATACGCAGTATTTT
CASGLAGVDTQYF
>TRBJ2-3|TRBD2|-|TRBV11-3
TGTGCCAGCAGCGTGACTAGCGCGGTCCCATATTTT
CASSVTSAVPYF
>TRBJ2-7|TRBD1|-|TRBV5-1
TGCGCCAGCAGCTTGTGGGGGACAGAGAGCTACGAGCAGTACTTC
CASSLWGTESYEQYF
>TRBJ1-1|TRBD1|once|TRBV4-1
TGCGCCAGCAGCCAAGGGTACAGGGGTGATGGAGCTTTCTTT
CASSQGYRGDGAFF
>TRBJ2-3|TRBD2|-|TRBV7-2
TGTGCCAGCAGCTTAGCTGGACTAGCGGGATTTGATACGCAGTATTTT
CASSLAGLAGFDTQYF
>TRBJ1-5|-|few|TRBV5-1
TGCGCCAGCAGCTGGGCGACAGATCAGCCCCAGCATTTT
CASSWATDQPQHF
>TRBJ1-1|-|-|TRBV18
TGTGCCAGCTCACCTCAGGGGTACACTGAAGCTTTCTTT
CASSPQGYTEAFF
>TRBJ1-4|TRBD1|-|TRBV19
TGTGCCAGTAGTGTTTACAGGGGTGAGGAAAAACTGTTTTTT
CASSVYRGEEKLFF
>TRBJ2-3|-|-|TRBV6-5
TGTGCCAGCATCTCGGGTTCAGTGGGCACAGATACGCAGTATTTT
CASISGSVGTDTQYF
>TRBJ2-5|TRBD1|-|TRBV7-2
TGTGCCAGCAGCTCTCAACAGGGGTGGGAGACCCAGTACTTC
CASSSQQGWETQYF
>TRBJ2-3|TRBD2|once|TRBV2
TGTGCCAGCAGTGGCCAGCCAGTGGTTGGTGGGCTAGCGGGAGGAAGCACAGATACGCAGTATTTT
CASSGQPVVGGLAGGSTDTQYF
>TRBJ1-1|-|-|TRBV4-1
TGCGCCAGCAGCCCCCCCCCTGGGGCAGGGCGAGCTTTCTTT
CASSPPPGAGRAFF
>TRBJ1-2|-|-|TRBV12-3/TRBV12-4
TGTGCCAGCAGTTTCGGGGGTTATGGCTACACCTTC
CASSFGGYGYTF
>TRBJ1-2|-|-|TRBV5-6
TGTGCCAGCACCAACTGGGGGGTCTACTATGGCTACACCTTC
CASTNWGVYYGYTF
>TRBJ2-1|TRBD2|once|TRBV9
TGTGCCAGCAGCCCCCGGACTAGCGGCCTAAATCGGGGTGAGCAGTTCTTC
CASSPRTSGLNRGEQFF
>TRBJ1-2|-|-|TRBV20-1
TGCAGTGCTAGTAATCCAGATCAACCCAATGGCTACACCTTC
CSASNPDQPNGYTF
>TRBJ2-1|-|-|TRBV7-8
TGTGCCAGCAGCATGTCCAGCGGTAGCTCCTACAATGAGCAGTTCTTC
CASSMSSGSSYNEQFF
>TRBJ1-1|-|once|TRBV6-2/TRBV6-3
TGTGCCAGCAGTTACCCACAGGCCCCTGAAGCTTTCTTT
CASSYPQAPEAFF
>TRBJ1-6|-|few|TRBV27
TGTGCCAGCAGTCCAGGGGTCTCCTATAATTCACCCCTCCACTTT
CASSPGVSYNSPLHF
>TRBJ2-5|-|-|TRBV19
TGTGCCAGTAGTAAGGGCAGCGGGTCAGAGACCCAGTACTTC
CASSKGSGSETQYF
>TRBJ1-5|-|-|TRBV6-5
TGTGCCAGCAGTCCCGGGGGGGGCAGCTTTACTCCCCAGCATTTT
CASSPGGGSFTPQHF
>TRBJ2-7|-|-|TRBV7-3
TGTGCCAGCAGCAATACGCGGGTCGGGGTCCACGAGCAGTACTTC
CASSNTRVGVHEQYF